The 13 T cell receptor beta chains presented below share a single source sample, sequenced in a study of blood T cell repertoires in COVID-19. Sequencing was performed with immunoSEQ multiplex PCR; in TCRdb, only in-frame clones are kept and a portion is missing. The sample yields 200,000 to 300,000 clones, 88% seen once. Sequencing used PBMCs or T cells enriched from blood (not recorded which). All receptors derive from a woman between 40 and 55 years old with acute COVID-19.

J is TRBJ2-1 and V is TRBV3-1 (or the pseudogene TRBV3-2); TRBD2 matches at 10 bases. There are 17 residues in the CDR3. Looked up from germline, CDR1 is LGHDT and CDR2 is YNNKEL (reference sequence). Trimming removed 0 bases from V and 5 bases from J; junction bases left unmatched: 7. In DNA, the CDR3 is TGTGCCAGCAGCCAAGATCCTAGCGGGAGCGATAACAATGAGCAGTTCTTC. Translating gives CASSQDPSGSDNNEQFF.

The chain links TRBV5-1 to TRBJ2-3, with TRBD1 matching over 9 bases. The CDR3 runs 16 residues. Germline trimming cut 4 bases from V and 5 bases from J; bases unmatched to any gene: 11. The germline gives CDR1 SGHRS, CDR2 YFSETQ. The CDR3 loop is CASSPRDRGFVDTQYF. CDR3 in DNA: TGCGCCAGCAGCCCTCGAGACAGGGGGTTCGTAGATACGCAGTATTTT.

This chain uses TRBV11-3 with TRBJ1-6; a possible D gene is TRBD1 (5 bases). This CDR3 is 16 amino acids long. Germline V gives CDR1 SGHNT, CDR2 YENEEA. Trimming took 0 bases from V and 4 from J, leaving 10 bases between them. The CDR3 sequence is CASSLEAAGYNSPLHF. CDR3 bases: TGTGCCAGCAGCTTAGAGGCGGCAGGGTATAATTCACCCCTCCACTTT.

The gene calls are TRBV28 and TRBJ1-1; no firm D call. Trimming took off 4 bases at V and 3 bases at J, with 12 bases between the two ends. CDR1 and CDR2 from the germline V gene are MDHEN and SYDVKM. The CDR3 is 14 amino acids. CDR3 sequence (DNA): TGTGCCAGCAGTTCAGGACCGGGAGACACTGAAGCTTTCTTT. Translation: CASSSGPGDTEAFF.

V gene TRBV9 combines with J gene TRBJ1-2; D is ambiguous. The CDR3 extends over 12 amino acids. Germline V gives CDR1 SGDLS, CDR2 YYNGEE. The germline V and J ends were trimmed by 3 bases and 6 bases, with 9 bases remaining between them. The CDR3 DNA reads TGTGCCAGCAGCGGGGGAGTAAATGGCTACACCTTC. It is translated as CASSGGVNGYTF.

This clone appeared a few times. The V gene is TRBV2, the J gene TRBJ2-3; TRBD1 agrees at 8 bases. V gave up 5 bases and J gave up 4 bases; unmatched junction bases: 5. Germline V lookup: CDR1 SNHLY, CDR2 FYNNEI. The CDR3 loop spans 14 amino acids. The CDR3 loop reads CASSPDRAADTQYF. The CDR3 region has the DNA TGTGCCAGCAGTCCGGACAGGGCGGCAGATACGCAGTATTTT.

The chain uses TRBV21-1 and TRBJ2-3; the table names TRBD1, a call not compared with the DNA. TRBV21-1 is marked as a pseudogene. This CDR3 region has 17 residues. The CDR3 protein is CASSKGVTGGPTDTQYF. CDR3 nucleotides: TGTGCCAGCAGCAAAGGGGTGACAGGGGGGCCCACAGATACGCAGTATTTT.

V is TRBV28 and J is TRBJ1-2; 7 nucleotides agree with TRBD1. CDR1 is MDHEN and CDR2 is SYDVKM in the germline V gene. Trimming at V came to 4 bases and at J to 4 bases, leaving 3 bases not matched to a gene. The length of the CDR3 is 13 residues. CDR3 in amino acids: CASSYGQVYGYTF. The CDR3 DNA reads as TGTGCCAGCAGTTACGGACAGGTCTATGGCTACACCTTC.

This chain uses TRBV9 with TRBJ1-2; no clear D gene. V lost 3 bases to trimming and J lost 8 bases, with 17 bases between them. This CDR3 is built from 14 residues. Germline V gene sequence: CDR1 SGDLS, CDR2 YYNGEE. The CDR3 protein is CASSALSGIVGYTF. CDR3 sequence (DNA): TGTGCCAGCAGCGCCCTTTCGGGAATTGTGGGCTACACCTTC.

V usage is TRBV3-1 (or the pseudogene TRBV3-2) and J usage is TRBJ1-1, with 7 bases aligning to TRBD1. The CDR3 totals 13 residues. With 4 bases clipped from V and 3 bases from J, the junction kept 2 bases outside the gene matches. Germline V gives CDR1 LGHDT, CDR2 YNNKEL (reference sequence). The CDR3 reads CASSRDRDTEAFF. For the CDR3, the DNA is TGTGCCAGCAGCCGGGACAGAGACACTGAAGCTTTCTTT.

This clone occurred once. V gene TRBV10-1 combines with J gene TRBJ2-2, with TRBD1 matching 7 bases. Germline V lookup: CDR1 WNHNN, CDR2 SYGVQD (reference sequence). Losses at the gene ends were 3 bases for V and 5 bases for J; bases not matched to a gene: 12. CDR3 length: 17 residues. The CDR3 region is CASSDTRQGRRTGELFF. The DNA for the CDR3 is TGCGCCAGCAGTGATACCCGACAGGGACGACGGACCGGGGAGCTGTTTTTT.

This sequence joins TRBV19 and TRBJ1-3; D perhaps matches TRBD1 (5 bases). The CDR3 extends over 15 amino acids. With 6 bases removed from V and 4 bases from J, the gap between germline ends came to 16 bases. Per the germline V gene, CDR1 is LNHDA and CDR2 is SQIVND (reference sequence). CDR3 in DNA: TGTGCCAGTAGACTTGACAGTTTTGGAGGAAACACCATATATTTT. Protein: CASRLDSFGGNTIYF.

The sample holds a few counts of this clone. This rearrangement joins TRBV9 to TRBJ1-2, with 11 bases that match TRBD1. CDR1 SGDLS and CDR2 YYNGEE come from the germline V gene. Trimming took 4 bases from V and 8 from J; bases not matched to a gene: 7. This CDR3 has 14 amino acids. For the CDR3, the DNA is TGTGCCAGCAGCAGTGGACAGGGGGCGAACGGCTACACCTTC. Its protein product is CASSSGQGANGYTF.